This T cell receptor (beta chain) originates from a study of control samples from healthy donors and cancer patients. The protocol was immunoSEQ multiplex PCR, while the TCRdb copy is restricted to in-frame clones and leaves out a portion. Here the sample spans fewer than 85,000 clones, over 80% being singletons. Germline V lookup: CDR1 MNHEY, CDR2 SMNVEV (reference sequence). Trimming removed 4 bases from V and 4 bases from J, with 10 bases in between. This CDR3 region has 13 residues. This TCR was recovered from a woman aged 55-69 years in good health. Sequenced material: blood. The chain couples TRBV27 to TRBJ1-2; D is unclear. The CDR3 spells CASSYNSLYGYTF. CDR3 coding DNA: TGTGCCAGCAGTTATAACAGCCTCTATGGCTACACCTTC.